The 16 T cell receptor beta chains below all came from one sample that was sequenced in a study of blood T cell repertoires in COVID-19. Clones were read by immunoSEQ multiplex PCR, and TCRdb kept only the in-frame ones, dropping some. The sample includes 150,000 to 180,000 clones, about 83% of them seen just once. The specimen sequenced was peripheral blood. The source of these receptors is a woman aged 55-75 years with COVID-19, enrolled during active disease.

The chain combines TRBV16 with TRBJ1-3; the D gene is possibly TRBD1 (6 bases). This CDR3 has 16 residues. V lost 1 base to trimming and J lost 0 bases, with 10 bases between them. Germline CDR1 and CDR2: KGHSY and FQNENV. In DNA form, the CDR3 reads TGTGCCAGCAGCCAATATAGGGGGATCTCTGGAAACACCATATATTTT. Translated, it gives CASSQYRGISGNTIYF.

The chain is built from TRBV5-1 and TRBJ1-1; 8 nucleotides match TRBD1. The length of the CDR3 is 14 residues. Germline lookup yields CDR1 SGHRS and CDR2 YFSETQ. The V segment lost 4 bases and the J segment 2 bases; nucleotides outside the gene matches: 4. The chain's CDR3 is CASSQGAGNTEAFF. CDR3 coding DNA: TGCGCCAGCAGCCAGGGGGCAGGCAACACTGAAGCTTTCTTT.

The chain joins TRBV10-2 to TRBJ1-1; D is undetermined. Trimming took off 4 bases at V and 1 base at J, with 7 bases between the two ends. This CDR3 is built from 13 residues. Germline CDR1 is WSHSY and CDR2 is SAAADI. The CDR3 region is CASSGSRNTEAFF. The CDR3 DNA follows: TGCGCCAGCAGTGGGTCCAGGAACACTGAAGCTTTCTTT.

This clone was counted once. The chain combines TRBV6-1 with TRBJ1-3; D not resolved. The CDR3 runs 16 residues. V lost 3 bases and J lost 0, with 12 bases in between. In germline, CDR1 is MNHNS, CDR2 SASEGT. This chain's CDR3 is CASSELLTRSGNTIYF. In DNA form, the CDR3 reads TGTGCCAGCAGTGAGTTACTTACCCGCTCTGGAAACACCATATATTTT.

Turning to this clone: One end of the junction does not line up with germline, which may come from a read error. The CDR3 DNA reads as TGTGCCAGCAGGGAAGGACAGGGGATAGGTGGCTACACCTTC. Translating gives CASREGQGIGGYTF. The chain has TRBV2 and TRBJ1-2; 9 bases are shared with TRBD1. The CDR3 consists of 14 residues. Germline values: CDR1 SNHLY, CDR2 FYNNEI.

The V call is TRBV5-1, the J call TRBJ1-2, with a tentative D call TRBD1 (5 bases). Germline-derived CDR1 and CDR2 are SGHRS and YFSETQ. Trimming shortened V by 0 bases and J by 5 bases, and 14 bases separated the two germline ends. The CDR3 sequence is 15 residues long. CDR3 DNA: TGCGCCAGCAGCTTGGGGGCTACCTCAGGGTATGGCTACACCTTC. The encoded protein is CASSLGATSGYGYTF. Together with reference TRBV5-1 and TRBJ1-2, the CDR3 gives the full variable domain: KAGVTQTPRYLIKTRGQQVTLSCSPISGHRSVSWYQQTPGQGLQFLFEYFSETQRNKGNFPGRFSGRQFSNSRSEMNVSTLELGDSALYLCASSLGATSGYGYTFGSGTRLTVV.

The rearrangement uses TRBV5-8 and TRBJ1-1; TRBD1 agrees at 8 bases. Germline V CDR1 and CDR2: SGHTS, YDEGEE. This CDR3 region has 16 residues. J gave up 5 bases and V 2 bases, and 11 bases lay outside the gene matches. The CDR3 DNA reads TGTGCCAGCAGCTTTTGGCAGGGGGCGCGGGTGACTGAAGCTTTCTTT. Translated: CASSFWQGARVTEAFF.

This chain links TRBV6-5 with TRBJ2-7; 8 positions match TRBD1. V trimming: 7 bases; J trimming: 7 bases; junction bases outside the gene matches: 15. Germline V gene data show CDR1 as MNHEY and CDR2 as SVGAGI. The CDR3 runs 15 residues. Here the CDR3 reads CASIPAGQGAREQYF. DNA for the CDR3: TGTGCCAGCATTCCTGCCGGGCAGGGGGCGCGGGAGCAGTACTTC.

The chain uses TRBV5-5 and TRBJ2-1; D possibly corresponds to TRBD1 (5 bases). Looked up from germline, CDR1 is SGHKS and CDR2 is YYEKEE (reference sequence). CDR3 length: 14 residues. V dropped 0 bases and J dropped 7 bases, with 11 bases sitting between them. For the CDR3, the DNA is TGTGCCAGCAGCTTGGTCGCAGGGTTGAATGAGCAGTTCTTC. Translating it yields CASSLVAGLNEQFF. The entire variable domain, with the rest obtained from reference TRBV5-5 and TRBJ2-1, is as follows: DAGVTQSPTHLIKTRGQQVTLRCSPISGHKSVSWYQQVLGQGPQFIFQYYEKEERGRGNFPDRFSARQFPNYSSELNVNALLLGDSALYLCASSLVAGLNEQFFGPGTRLTVL.

In DNA form, the CDR3 reads TGTGCCAGCACGCAGGGATGGTTTGAAAAACTGTTTTTT. It encodes CASTQGWFEKLFF. This rearrangement joins TRBV28 to TRBJ1-4; maybe TRBD1 (5 bases). Deletions cut 7 bases from V and 7 bases from J, with 13 bases between. Germline V CDR1 and CDR2: MDHEN, SYDVKM. The CDR3 has 13 residues.

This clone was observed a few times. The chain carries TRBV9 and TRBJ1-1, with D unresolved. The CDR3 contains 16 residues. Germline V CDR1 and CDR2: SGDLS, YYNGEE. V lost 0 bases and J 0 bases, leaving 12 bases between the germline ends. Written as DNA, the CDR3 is TGTGCCAGCAGCGTAGACGCGGGCGGGATGAACACTGAAGCTTTCTTT. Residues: CASSVDAGGMNTEAFF.

The DNA for the CDR3 is TGTGCCAGCAGTGGGGCTGTCAGTATGAACACTGAAGCTTTCTTT. This codes for CASSGAVSMNTEAFF. The chain employs TRBV2 and TRBJ1-1; the D is unclear. This CDR3 spans 15 amino acids. V shed 4 bases and J shed 0 bases, with 12 bases lying between them. Germline V CDR1 and CDR2: SNHLY, FYNNEI.

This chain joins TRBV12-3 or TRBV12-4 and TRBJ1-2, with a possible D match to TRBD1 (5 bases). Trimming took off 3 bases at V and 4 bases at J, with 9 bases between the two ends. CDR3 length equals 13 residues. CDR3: CASSFPRAYGYTF. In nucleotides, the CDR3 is TGTGCCAGCAGTTTCCCCAGGGCCTATGGCTACACCTTC.

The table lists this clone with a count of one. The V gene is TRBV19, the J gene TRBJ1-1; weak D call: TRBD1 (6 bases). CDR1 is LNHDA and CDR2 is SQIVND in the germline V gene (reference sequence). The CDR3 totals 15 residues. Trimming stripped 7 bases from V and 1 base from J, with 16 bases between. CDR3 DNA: TGTGCCAGTACCTACCGTGGACAGAAGAACACTGAAGCTTTCTTT. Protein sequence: CASTYRGQKNTEAFF.

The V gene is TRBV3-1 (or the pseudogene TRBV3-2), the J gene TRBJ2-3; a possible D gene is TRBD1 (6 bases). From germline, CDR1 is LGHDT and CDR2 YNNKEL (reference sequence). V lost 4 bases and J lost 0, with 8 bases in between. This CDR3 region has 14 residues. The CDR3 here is CASSPRGSTDTQYF. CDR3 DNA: TGTGCCAGCAGCCCCAGGGGCAGCACAGATACGCAGTATTTT.

CDR3 amino acids: CASSQTGGGIYNEQFF. CDR3 DNA sequence: TGCGCCAGCAGCCAGACTGGCGGTGGAATCTACAATGAGCAGTTCTTC. The chain joins TRBV5-1 to TRBJ2-1, with D uncertain. The CDR3 has 16 residues. Germline assignment: CDR1 SGHRS and CDR2 YFSETQ. Trimming shortened V by 4 bases and J by 3 bases, and 17 bases separated the two germline ends.